These 11 T cell receptor beta chains share one sample of origin, sequenced in a study of T cells after yellow fever vaccination. TCRdb redid the calling of the 5' RACE reads with MiXCR, one entry per CDR3 protein. The data hold about 400,000 distinct CDR3 sequences, with 6.2% observed a single time. The sample consisted of PBMCs, taken 5 days after the yellow fever booster vaccination. These receptors all come from a man younger than 40 who received the YFV17D yellow fever vaccine.

In its sample, this clonotype was seen many times. This rearrangement joins TRBV7-2 to TRBJ2-5; unclear D gene. This CDR3 contains 12 residues. Trimming took off 5 bases at V and 5 bases at J, with 9 bases between the two ends. Germline CDR1 and CDR2: SGHTA and FQGNSA. The CDR3 nucleotides are TGTGCCAGCAGCCTATCATCGGAGACCCAGTACTTC. It specifies CASSLSSETQYF.

This clonotype has at least ten counts. This rearrangement joins TRBV4-3 to TRBJ2-1; 7 positions match TRBD2. This CDR3 comprises 15 residues. V shed 1 base and J 6 bases; nucleotides not matched to a gene: 6. Germline CDR1 is LGHNA and CDR2 is YSLEER. DNA of the CDR3: TGCGCCAGCAGCCAAGCCAGCGGGATAATCAATGAGCAGTTCTTC. Translation gives CASSQASGIINEQFF.

The V gene is TRBV20-1, the J gene TRBJ2-7; D uncertain. The V end lost 0 bases, the J end lost 2 bases, and 8 bases lay between the germline ends. This CDR3 is built from 13 residues. Per germline, CDR1 DFQATT and CDR2 SNEGSKA (reference sequence). The CDR3 nucleotides are TGCAGTGCTAGAGAGGATCTACCCTACGAGCAGTACTTC. This encodes CSAREDLPYEQYF.

The rearrangement uses TRBV7-9 and TRBJ2-7; 8 positions match TRBD2. Trimming took 1 base from V and 1 from J; bases not matched to a gene: 9. The length of the CDR3 is 17 residues. Germline V gives CDR1 SEHNR, CDR2 FQNEAQ (reference sequence). The CDR3 DNA reads TGTGCCAGCAGCTTAGGACTAGCGACTCCAAGGTCCTACGAGCAGTACTTC. Encoded protein: CASSLGLATPRSYEQYF.

This clonotype was seen only a few times. The V gene is TRBV28, the J gene TRBJ1-2, with 7 nucleotides matching TRBD1. Trimming took 7 bases from V and 4 from J; bases not matched to a gene: 9. Germline CDR1 MDHEN, CDR2 SYDVKM. The CDR3 extends over 14 amino acids. The CDR3 spells CASTGTTGAYGYTF. CDR3 bases: TGTGCCAGCACCGGGACCACAGGGGCCTATGGCTACACCTTC.

This clonotype was detected only a few times. The chain joins TRBV9 to TRBJ1-1, with a tentative D call TRBD1 (5 bases). Trimming took 3 bases from V and 1 from J, leaving 13 bases between them. Looked up from germline, CDR1 is SGDLS and CDR2 is YYNGEE. The CDR3 has 15 residues. CDR3 DNA: TGTGCCAGCAGCGAGGGGATGTGGGCGAACACTGAAGCTTTCTTT. Encoded protein: CASSEGMWANTEAFF.

J is TRBJ2-7 and V is TRBV7-4, with 9 bases fitting TRBD2. Losses at the gene ends were 5 bases for V and 0 bases for J; bases not matched to a gene: 11. The CDR3 is 17 amino acids. CDR1 is SGHVT, CDR2 SQSDAQ, per germline. In nucleotides, the CDR3 is TGTGCCAGCAGCGCTTGGCGGGAGGGCGTCGTCTCCTACGAGCAGTACTTC. Translation: CASSAWREGVVSYEQYF.

CDR3 sequence (DNA): TGTGCCAGCAGCTTATCTAGCGGGCTCACCGGGGAGCTGTTTTTT. Translating it yields CASSLSSGLTGELFF. This rearrangement joins TRBV7-2 to TRBJ2-2; 8 bases line up with TRBD2. The CDR3 runs to 15 residues. The V gene end was trimmed by 2 bases and the J gene end by 4 bases; junction bases not matched to a gene: 3. CDR1 is SGHTA, CDR2 FQGNSA, per germline.

This clonotype was observed a few times. The chain recombines TRBV7-9 with TRBJ2-7; TRBD2 aligns across 9 bases. CDR3 length: 15 amino acids. The ends lost 3 bases at V and 6 bases at J; junction bases unmatched: 9. The V gene's germline CDR1 is SEHNR and CDR2 FQNEAQ (reference sequence). This chain's CDR3 is CASSLGAGGMGEQYF. The CDR3 bases are TGTGCCAGCAGCTTGGGAGCGGGAGGAATGGGCGAGCAGTACTTC. Looking up the rest from reference TRBV7-9 and TRBJ2-7 gives the full variable domain: DTGVSQNPRHKITKRGQNVTFRCDPISEHNRLYWYRQTLGQGPEFLTYFQNEAQLEKSRLLSDRFSAERPKGSFSTLEIQRTEQGDSAMYLCASSLGAGGMGEQYFGPGTRLTVT.

This sequence joins TRBV20-1 and TRBJ2-1; D is unclear. The germline V gene encodes CDR1 DFQATT and CDR2 SNEGSKA (reference sequence). This CDR3 spans 12 amino acids. Trimming stripped 6 bases from V and 8 bases from J, with 14 bases between. CDR3 sequence (DNA): TGCAGTGCGTTAGCTAGTATCCATGAGCAGTTCTTC. Translated: CSALASIHEQFF.

This clonotype was detected a few times. J is TRBJ1-1 and V is TRBV5-4, with TRBD1 identical over 9 bases. The germline V gene has CDR1 SGHNT and CDR2 YYREEE (reference sequence). J was trimmed by 0 bases and V by 4 bases; bases with no gene match: 4. This CDR3 region has 15 residues. The chain's CDR3 is CASSRTGAMNTEAFF. CDR3 in DNA: TGTGCCAGCAGCCGGACAGGGGCGATGAACACTGAAGCTTTCTTT.